A selection of T cell receptor beta chains follows, all from one sample in a study of T cell repertoires in ileal Crohn's disease. The repertoire was sequenced with immunoSEQ multiplex PCR; TCRdb's copy has only in-frame clones and lacks some. The sample contains around 15,000 clones, 92% of which appear only once. Sequencing input: ileal tissue. The source is an adult with Crohn's disease. Both conserved end residues are part of each CDR3. D genes are given only for firm matches. The size field is filled for only some rows; it gives once, few, many or a size class.

CDR3nt: TGCAGCGTCGTGCAGGGCAGCAATCAGCCCCAGCATTTT
CDR3aa: CSVVQGSNQPQHF
j_gene: TRBJ1-5
d_gene: .
abundance: once
v_gene: TRBV29-1

CDR3nt: TGTGCCAGCAAAGGCGGGACAGTAACTGCAACTAATGAAAAACTGTTTTTT
CDR3aa: CASKGGTVTATNEKLFF
j_gene: TRBJ1-4
d_gene: TRBD1
abundance: once
v_gene: TRBV2

CDR3nt: TGTGCCAGCCTTGGGGGACCCAGCACCTTGAACACTGAAGCTTTCTTT
CDR3aa: CASLGGPSTLNTEAFF
j_gene: TRBJ1-1
d_gene: .
abundance: .
v_gene: TRBV19

CDR3nt: TGTGCCATCAGTGGGGAGGAAGGCTACACCTTC
CDR3aa: CAISGEEGYTF
j_gene: TRBJ1-2
d_gene: .
abundance: .
v_gene: TRBV10-3

CDR3nt: TGTGCCAGTAAGGGACAGGAAACCTACGAGCAGTACTTC
CDR3aa: CASKGQETYEQYF
j_gene: TRBJ2-7
d_gene: TRBD1
abundance: .
v_gene: TRBV19

CDR3nt: TGCGCCAGCAGCTTGGGACTAGCGGCAAATGAGCAGTTCTTC
CDR3aa: CASSLGLAANEQFF
j_gene: TRBJ2-1
d_gene: TRBD2
abundance: .
v_gene: TRBV5-1

CDR3nt: TGTGCCAGCAGCGCAGGGACCGATCCCTCCTACGAGCAGTACTTC
CDR3aa: CASSAGTDPSYEQYF
j_gene: TRBJ2-7
d_gene: .
abundance: .
v_gene: TRBV7-7

CDR3nt: TGTGCCAGCAGCTTCAGTCCGTCTGCTTATGGCTACACCTTC
CDR3aa: CASSFSPSAYGYTF
j_gene: TRBJ1-2
d_gene: .
abundance: few
v_gene: TRBV5-4

CDR3nt: TGTGCCTGGAGTGCACGGACAGGGTCGGCAGAGACCCAGTACTTC
CDR3aa: CAWSARTGSAETQYF
j_gene: TRBJ2-5
d_gene: TRBD1
abundance: .
v_gene: TRBV30

CDR3nt: TGCGCCAGCAGCTTTGAGGGATCCTACAATGAGCAGTTCTTC
CDR3aa: CASSFEGSYNEQFF
j_gene: TRBJ2-1
d_gene: .
abundance: .
v_gene: TRBV5-1

CDR3nt: TGCGCCAGCAGCTGGGACAGGGGACCCTACGAGCAGTACTTC
CDR3aa: CASSWDRGPYEQYF
j_gene: TRBJ2-7
d_gene: TRBD1
abundance: .
v_gene: TRBV5-1

CDR3nt: TGTGCCAGCAGCTTAACGGGACAGGGGAGGGGAAACACTGAAGCTTTCTTT
CDR3aa: CASSLTGQGRGNTEAFF
j_gene: TRBJ1-1
d_gene: TRBD1
abundance: .
v_gene: TRBV7-3

CDR3nt: TGTGCCAGCAGTTTACGCGGGGCCGATTTCTATGGCTACACCTTC
CDR3aa: CASSLRGADFYGYTF
j_gene: TRBJ1-2
d_gene: .
abundance: few
v_gene: TRBV28

CDR3nt: TGTGCCAGCAGTCCCGGACAGACCACTGAAGCTTTCTTT
CDR3aa: CASSPGQTTEAFF
j_gene: TRBJ1-1
d_gene: .
abundance: .
v_gene: TRBV6-5

CDR3nt: TGTGCCTGGAGTGGGGGGCTTACCAGCTACGAGCAGTACTTC
CDR3aa: CAWSGGLTSYEQYF
j_gene: TRBJ2-7
d_gene: .
abundance: .
v_gene: TRBV30

CDR3nt: TGTGCCAGCAGTGCACGCTACGAGCAGTACTTC
CDR3aa: CASSARYEQYF
j_gene: TRBJ2-7
d_gene: .
abundance: .
v_gene: TRBV6-1

CDR3nt: TGTGCCAGCAGCTTAGTCGGGGGCCACACAGATACGCAGTATTTT
CDR3aa: CASSLVGGHTDTQYF
j_gene: TRBJ2-3
d_gene: .
abundance: .
v_gene: TRBV13

CDR3nt: TGTGCCAGCAGTCAACACCCGCGGGGAGACAATGAGCAGTTCTTC
CDR3aa: CASSQHPRGDNEQFF
j_gene: TRBJ2-1
d_gene: .
abundance: .
v_gene: TRBV9

CDR3nt: TGTGCCCTGGGGGTGACGGGACAGGAGAAACCTGGGGCCAACGTCCTGACTTTC
CDR3aa: CALGVTGQEKPGANVLTF
j_gene: TRBJ2-6
d_gene: TRBD1
abundance: .
v_gene: TRBV27

CDR3nt: TGTGCCAGCAGTTTACGGAGGGGAAATGAAAAACTGTTTTTT
CDR3aa: CASSLRRGNEKLFF
j_gene: TRBJ1-4
d_gene: .
abundance: .
v_gene: TRBV27

CDR3nt: TGTGCCAGCAGTTTAAAATTGGTCCGCAGCTGGGAAAAACTGTTTTTT
CDR3aa: CASSLKLVRSWEKLFF
j_gene: TRBJ1-4
d_gene: .
abundance: .
v_gene: TRBV28

CDR3nt: TGTGCCAGCAGCACGTGGACAGGGGGCGACTATGGCTACACCTTC
CDR3aa: CASSTWTGGDYGYTF
j_gene: TRBJ1-2
d_gene: TRBD1
abundance: .
v_gene: TRBV11-2

CDR3nt: TGCGCCAGCAGCTTGGCCAGGGGGTGGCATGGCTACACCTTC
CDR3aa: CASSLARGWHGYTF
j_gene: TRBJ1-2
d_gene: TRBD1
abundance: .
v_gene: TRBV5-1

CDR3nt: TGCGCCAGCGGACAGGGGGCGGGCACAGATACGCAGTATTTT
CDR3aa: CASGQGAGTDTQYF
j_gene: TRBJ2-3
d_gene: TRBD1
abundance: .
v_gene: TRBV5-1

CDR3nt: TGTGCCATCAGTGGCCCGCAGGGCACTGAAGCTTTCTTT
CDR3aa: CAISGPQGTEAFF
j_gene: TRBJ1-1
d_gene: .
abundance: .
v_gene: TRBV10-3

CDR3nt: TGTGCCAGTAGTATAGATTTAGCGGGGGGGCAAGATACGCAGTATTTT
CDR3aa: CASSIDLAGGQDTQYF
j_gene: TRBJ2-3
d_gene: TRBD2
abundance: .
v_gene: TRBV19

CDR3nt: TGTGCCAGCAGTATCCGGGACAGCTCGTGGGCTTTCTTT
CDR3aa: CASSIRDSSWAFF
j_gene: TRBJ1-1
d_gene: TRBD1
abundance: .
v_gene: TRBV2

CDR3nt: TGCGCCAGCAGCTTGGTGTCCTCTGGAAACACCATATATTTT
CDR3aa: CASSLVSSGNTIYF
j_gene: TRBJ1-3
d_gene: .
abundance: few
v_gene: TRBV5-1

CDR3nt: TGCGCCAGCTCCCCTGGGGCCAAAAACATTCAGTACTTC
CDR3aa: CASSPGAKNIQYF
j_gene: TRBJ2-4
d_gene: .
abundance: .
v_gene: TRBV5-1

CDR3nt: TGCGCCAGCAGCGGCGGATCTGGGGCCAACGTCCTGACTTTC
CDR3aa: CASSGGSGANVLTF
j_gene: TRBJ2-6
d_gene: .
abundance: .
v_gene: TRBV5-1

CDR3nt: TGTGCCAGCAGCCCTGGGACACGCGGGACAGAGACCCAGTACTTC
CDR3aa: CASSPGTRGTETQYF
j_gene: TRBJ2-5
d_gene: .
abundance: .
v_gene: TRBV5-8

CDR3nt: TGTGCCTGGAATGGTGGGGGCCACGACTATGGCTACACCTTC
CDR3aa: CAWNGGGHDYGYTF
j_gene: TRBJ1-2
d_gene: .
abundance: .
v_gene: TRBV30

CDR3nt: TGTGCCAGCAGCTTGGAAGGGAGAGCGAAGGAAAAACTGTTTTTT
CDR3aa: CASSLEGRAKEKLFF
j_gene: TRBJ1-4
d_gene: .
abundance: .
v_gene: TRBV5-5

CDR3nt: TGCGCCAGCAGTGAGTCTGGGACAGGGACCGAGCAGTACTTC
CDR3aa: CASSESGTGTEQYF
j_gene: TRBJ2-7
d_gene: TRBD1
abundance: .
v_gene: TRBV10-2

CDR3nt: TGTGCCAGCAGCTTAGAAGCGGGGGGATCTTTCGGCTACACCTTC
CDR3aa: CASSLEAGGSFGYTF
j_gene: TRBJ1-2
d_gene: .
abundance: .
v_gene: TRBV7-9

CDR3nt: TGTGCCAGTACAGGGGCGTACTATGGCTACACCTTC
CDR3aa: CASTGAYYGYTF
j_gene: TRBJ1-2
d_gene: .
abundance: .
v_gene: TRBV19

CDR3nt: .
CDR3aa: CASSSSVGSTEAFF
j_gene: TRBJ1-1
d_gene: .
abundance: .
v_gene: TRBV6-6

CDR3nt: TGTGCCAGCAGCCAAGATAGCGGGCCCCGAACATGGTACTTC
CDR3aa: CASSQDSGPRTWYF
j_gene: TRBJ2-5
d_gene: TRBD2
abundance: few
v_gene: TRBV14

CDR3nt: TGCGCCAGCAGCCAAGGTCTGGCTTGGCAGGAGGGCATTCAGTACTTC
CDR3aa: CASSQGLAWQEGIQYF
j_gene: TRBJ2-4
d_gene: .
abundance: .
v_gene: TRBV4-3

CDR3nt: TGTGCCAGCAGCCTGGGGAGGGGCTCCCACTACGAGCAGTACTTC
CDR3aa: CASSLGRGSHYEQYF
j_gene: TRBJ2-7
d_gene: TRBD2
abundance: .
v_gene: TRBV11-2

CDR3nt: TGTGCCATCAGTGGCCCCAACTACGAGCAGTACTTC
CDR3aa: CAISGPNYEQYF
j_gene: TRBJ2-7
d_gene: .
abundance: .
v_gene: TRBV10-3

CDR3nt: TGTGCCAGCTCACCACCCAGCGGGGGGGCTTTTGAGCAGTTCTTC
CDR3aa: CASSPPSGGAFEQFF
j_gene: TRBJ2-1
d_gene: TRBD2
abundance: .
v_gene: TRBV18

CDR3nt: TGTGCCATCACACTAGCGGGGGGGCGTGAGCAGTTCTTC
CDR3aa: CAITLAGGREQFF
j_gene: TRBJ2-1
d_gene: TRBD2
abundance: .
v_gene: TRBV10-3

CDR3nt: TGTGCCAGCAGTCCAACGTCAGGGTGGAGCAATCAGCCCCAGCATTTT
CDR3aa: CASSPTSGWSNQPQHF
j_gene: TRBJ1-5
d_gene: .
abundance: .
v_gene: TRBV27

CDR3nt: TGCGCCAGCAGCTTTGCCGGGACTAGCGGGGGGGCCTGGGAGACCCAGTACTTC
CDR3aa: CASSFAGTSGGAWETQYF
j_gene: TRBJ2-5
d_gene: TRBD2
abundance: .
v_gene: TRBV5-1

CDR3nt: TGTGCCAGCAGCTTAGCCCCGAAAAACCCGCCCCCGAGCAGGGGATCTGGCTATGGCTACACCTTC
CDR3aa: CASSLAPKNPPPSRGSGYGYTF
j_gene: TRBJ1-2
d_gene: .
abundance: .
v_gene: TRBV7-8

CDR3nt: TGCGCCAGCAGTCTATATTGGACAGGCATAAACACTGAAGCTTTCTTT
CDR3aa: CASSLYWTGINTEAFF
j_gene: TRBJ1-1
d_gene: TRBD1
abundance: .
v_gene: TRBV5-1

CDR3nt: TGTGCCAGCAGGGCGAACGGGGGGACCAACACAGATACGCAGTATTTT
CDR3aa: CASRANGGTNTDTQYF
j_gene: TRBJ2-3
d_gene: TRBD2
abundance: .
v_gene: TRBV6-6

CDR3nt: TGTGCCATCAGTGAACAGGTCCAAGAGACCCAGTACTTC
CDR3aa: CAISEQVQETQYF
j_gene: TRBJ2-5
d_gene: .
abundance: few
v_gene: TRBV10-3

CDR3nt: TGTGCCTTTCGGAACGACAGGGAGGGAGGAGATACGCAGTATTTT
CDR3aa: CAFRNDREGGDTQYF
j_gene: TRBJ2-3
d_gene: .
abundance: .
v_gene: TRBV7-9

CDR3nt: TGCGCCAGCAGCTATACGGTCGGGACCTCCAGCTCCTACGAGCAGTACTTC
CDR3aa: CASSYTVGTSSSYEQYF
j_gene: TRBJ2-7
d_gene: .
abundance: once
v_gene: TRBV5-1

CDR3nt: TGTGCCAGCAGCCCAAGTGGGACGATCTCCTACGAGCAGTACTTC
CDR3aa: CASSPSGTISYEQYF
j_gene: TRBJ2-7
d_gene: .
abundance: .
v_gene: TRBV7-2

CDR3nt: TGTGCCAGCAGCCTTCGGAACCAAGAGACCCAGTACTTC
CDR3aa: CASSLRNQETQYF
j_gene: TRBJ2-5
d_gene: .
abundance: .
v_gene: TRBV14

CDR3nt: TGCGCCAGCAGCTTCTCGACAGGGGAACCCTACGAGCAGTACTTC
CDR3aa: CASSFSTGEPYEQYF
j_gene: TRBJ2-7
d_gene: TRBD1
abundance: few
v_gene: TRBV5-1

CDR3nt: TGTGCCAGCAGCAAGCTCCTCCTTGGGGCCATGAACGAGCAGTACTTC
CDR3aa: CASSKLLLGAMNEQYF
j_gene: TRBJ2-7
d_gene: .
abundance: .
v_gene: TRBV2

CDR3nt: TGTGCCAGCAGCGCAAGGGGGGGACAGAGCTCCTACAATGAGCAGTTCTTC
CDR3aa: CASSARGGQSSYNEQFF
j_gene: TRBJ2-1
d_gene: .
abundance: .
v_gene: TRBV2

CDR3nt: TGTGCCAGCAGCTCCTCAGGGGTTAACACTGAAGCTTTCTTT
CDR3aa: CASSSSGVNTEAFF
j_gene: TRBJ1-1
d_gene: .
abundance: .
v_gene: TRBV7-9

CDR3nt: TGCGCCAGCAGCCAAGAATTCGGACTAGCGGGCCAAGAGACCCAGTACTTC
CDR3aa: CASSQEFGLAGQETQYF
j_gene: TRBJ2-5
d_gene: TRBD2
abundance: .
v_gene: TRBV4-1

CDR3nt: TGCACCAGCAGCCAAGATCTCACCATACAAGAGACCCAGTACTTC
CDR3aa: CTSSQDLTIQETQYF
j_gene: TRBJ2-5
d_gene: .
abundance: .
v_gene: TRBV1